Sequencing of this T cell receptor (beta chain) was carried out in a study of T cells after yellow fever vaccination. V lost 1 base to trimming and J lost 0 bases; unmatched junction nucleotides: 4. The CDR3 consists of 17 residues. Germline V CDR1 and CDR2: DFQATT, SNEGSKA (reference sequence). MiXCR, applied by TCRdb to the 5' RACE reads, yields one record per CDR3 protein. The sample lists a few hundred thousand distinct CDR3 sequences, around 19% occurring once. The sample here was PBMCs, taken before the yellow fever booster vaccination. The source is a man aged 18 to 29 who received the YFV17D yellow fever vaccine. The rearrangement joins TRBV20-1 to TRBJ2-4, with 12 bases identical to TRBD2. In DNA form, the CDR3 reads TGCAGTGCTAGAGGTCCTAGCGGGGGGGGAGCCAAAAACATTCAGTACTTC. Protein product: CSARGPSGGGAKNIQYF.